Each of the 27 T cell receptor beta chains below was sequenced from the same sample in a study of blood T cells in healthy people across ages. Using a J-beta primer mix together with a sample-barcoded 5' primer, a second PCR was run for about 7 to 12 cycles. TCRdb re-analysed the 5' RACE reads in MiXCR, keeping a single row per CDR3 protein. The table records hundreds of thousands of distinct CDR3 sequences, 32% of them present only once. Sequencing input: blood. These receptors all come from a woman over 75 in good health.

The V gene is TRBV5-6, the J gene TRBJ2-3, with TRBD1 matching over 10 bases. CDR1 and CDR2 from the germline V gene are SGHDT and YYEEEE. The J segment lost 2 bases and the V segment lost 3 bases, leaving 3 bases of the junction unmatched. This CDR3 is 15 amino acids long. This CDR3 reads CASSSGQGHTDTQYF. The CDR3 coding sequence is TGTGCCAGCAGCTCGGGACAGGGGCACACAGATACGCAGTATTTT.

The genes are TRBV12-3 or TRBV12-4 and TRBJ2-3; 7 positions agree with TRBD2. The V segment lost 5 bases and the J segment 10 bases; nucleotides outside the gene matches: 15. The CDR3 totals 15 residues. The CDR3 loop reads CASSVGRGRDDAQYF. The DNA for the CDR3 is TGTGCCAGCAGTGTCGGGAGAGGGAGGGACGATGCGCAGTATTTT.

This clonotype was found many times. This chain joins TRBV28 and TRBJ1-2, with D possibly matching TRBD1 (5 bases). V was trimmed by 5 bases and J by 7 bases, leaving 11 bases between them. Germline CDR1 and CDR2: MDHEN and SYDVKM. This CDR3 region has 12 residues. CDR3 in DNA: TGTGCCAGCAGTCCGGGGGTTGGTGGCTACACCTTC. Translated, it gives CASSPGVGGYTF.

Points on this clonotype: Possible read error: a much larger clone is one base away. The conserved final phenylalanine or tryptophan is absent from the CDR3, which likely points to a read error. V usage is TRBV9 and J usage is TRBJ2-1, with D unclear. V was pared by 3 bases and J by 9 bases, with 13 bases between. From germline, CDR1 is SGDLS and CDR2 YYNGEE. The CDR3 extends over 13 amino acids. CDR3 nucleotides: TGTGCCAGCAGCGCCGGTCTAAGGACTGAGCAGTTCTTA. Its protein is CASSAGLRTEQFL.

The V and J genes are TRBV12-3 or TRBV12-4 and TRBJ2-7, with 10 bases that match TRBD1. J lost 7 bases, V lost 5 bases, and 5 bases had no gene match. CDR3 length: 13 residues. CDR3 loop: CASSGTGEEEQYF. The CDR3 region has the DNA TGTGCCAGCAGTGGGACAGGGGAGGAGGAGCAGTACTTC.

The chain combines TRBV24-1 with TRBJ2-7; D gene unclear. V was shortened by 2 bases and J by 5 bases, with 0 bases between the two germline ends. Germline V gene sequence: CDR1 KGHDR, CDR2 SFDVKD. This CDR3 contains 10 residues. The CDR3 here is CATSDYEQYF. In DNA, the CDR3 is TGTGCCACCAGTGATTACGAGCAGTACTTC.

Remarks on this clonotype: A much bigger clone sits one base away, suggesting this may be a read error. The chain employs TRBV2 and TRBJ2-4; TRBD2 matches 11 bases. The CDR3 has 15 residues. CDR1 is SNHLY, CDR2 FYNNEI, per germline. V was pared by 6 bases and J by 13 bases, with 14 bases of the junction left unmatched. The CDR3 here is CASSRLAGSYNEQYF. In DNA form, the CDR3 reads TGTGCCAGCAGCCGACTAGCGGGATCTTACAATGAGCAGTACTTC.

Ten or more counts support this clonotype. The chain employs TRBV6-1 and TRBJ2-3, with D perhaps matching TRBD1 (6 bases). Trimming cost V 11 bases and J 0 bases, with 21 bases left between them. Germline V gene sequence: CDR1 MNHNS, CDR2 SASEGT. The CDR3 runs 16 residues. CDR3 in DNA: TGTGCCGCCTCCTCCTCGACAGGCTCTAGCACAGATACGCAGTATTTT. Its translation is CAASSSTGSSTDTQYF.

Many counts were recorded for this clonotype. This sequence joins TRBV6-1 and TRBJ2-3; weak D call: TRBD1 (6 bases). V was pared by 6 bases and J by 6 bases, with 16 bases between. The CDR3 runs to 14 residues. The germline CDR1 and CDR2 sequences are MNHNS and SASEGT. The CDR3 nucleotides read TGTGCCAGCAGAACACAGGGTAGTGGGGATACGCAGTATTTT. Protein product: CASRTQGSGDTQYF.

In the case of this clonotype: This may arise from a read error, as a much more abundant clone is one base away. The rearrangement joins TRBV6-2 or TRBV6-3 to TRBJ2-1, with a possible D match to TRBD2 (6 bases). Deletions cut 2 bases from V and 7 bases from J, with 15 bases between. Germline CDR1 reads MNHEY; CDR2 reads SVGEGT. CDR3 length: 15 amino acids. CDR3 nucleotide sequence: TGTGCCAGCAGTTACATCCGGAGGGGCCTAAATGAGCAGTTCTTC. It codes for CASSYIRRGLNEQFF.

This clonotype occurred a few times. V and J are TRBV29-1 and TRBJ2-5; either TRBD1 or TRBD2 may supply D (6 bases each). The better agreement between TRBJ2-7 and the DNA end casts doubt on the J call. This CDR3 spans 13 amino acids. Germline V lookup: CDR1 SQVTM, CDR2 ANQGSEA. The CDR3 sequence: CSVEGVGGGEQYF. CDR3 DNA sequence: TGCAGCGTTGAAGGCGTAGGGGGAGGCGAGCAGTACTTC.

This clonotype was picked up many times. The rearrangement joins TRBV2 to TRBJ2-5; D is uncertain. The CDR3 has 16 residues. CDR1 is SNHLY and CDR2 is FYNNEI in the germline V gene. The V end lost 7 bases, the J end lost 5 bases, and 23 bases lay between the germline ends. Written as DNA, the CDR3 is TGTGCCAGCATTGGCCTGGCTAAAGGATCATCGGAGACCCAGTACTTC. Amino acids: CASIGLAKGSSETQYF.

About this clonotype: A much larger clone lies a single base off, so this may be a read error. CDR3 coding DNA: TGTGCCAGCACCGACCCTAGGGATCGCTATGGCCACACCTTC. This gives the protein CASTDPRDRYGHTF. This rearrangement joins TRBV6-2 or TRBV6-3 to TRBJ1-2; D is undetermined. Germline values: CDR1 MNHEY, CDR2 SVGEGT. This CDR3 is built from 14 residues.

A note on this clonotype: It may be a read error: a sequence one base away is much more abundant. CDR3 region: CASRVGGYEQYF. CDR3 nucleotide sequence: TGTGCCTCCAGAGTCGGGGGCTATGAGCAGTACTTC. The rearrangement uses TRBV6-1 and TRBJ2-5; D possibly uses TRBD1 or TRBD2 (6 bases each). The CDR3 extends over 12 amino acids. Germline V gene lookup returns CDR1 MNHNS and CDR2 SASEGT. The V end was cut by 11 bases, the J end by 11 bases, with 21 bases between.

The chain carries TRBV28 and TRBJ2-4; D is perhaps TRBD1 (8 bases). The CDR3 is 14 amino acids. CDR1 and CDR2 (germline): MDHEN, SYDVKM. The germline V and J ends were trimmed by 6 bases and 5 bases, with 14 bases remaining between them. DNA of the CDR3: TGTGCCAGCAGCTACAGGGGGGGACAAAACATTCAGTACTTC. It codes for CASSYRGGQNIQYF. Filled out from reference TRBV28 and TRBJ2-4, the complete variable domain reads DVKVTQSSRYLVKRTGEKVFLECVQDMDHENMFWYRQDPGLGLRLIYFSYDVKMKEKGDIPEGYSVSREKKERFSLILESASTNQTSMYLCASSYRGGQNIQYFGAGTRLSVL.

Ten or more counts support this clonotype. V and J are TRBV6-6 and TRBJ2-5; 8 bases align to TRBD2. Germline loops: CDR1 MNHNY, CDR2 SVGAGI (reference sequence). Trimming cost V 6 bases and J 6 bases; bases outside gene matches: 9. The CDR3 sequence is 14 residues long. The CDR3 sequence: CASRPGGVGKTQYF. The CDR3 DNA is TGTGCCAGCAGACCCGGGGGGGTAGGAAAGACCCAGTACTTC.

V is TRBV15 and J is TRBJ1-2; 9 positions match TRBD1. CDR1 LNHNV and CDR2 YYDKDF come from the germline V gene (reference sequence). The V segment lost 1 base and the J segment 7 bases; nucleotides outside the gene matches: 7. This CDR3 has 15 amino acids. The CDR3 loop is CATSRGGQGMGGYTF. For the CDR3, the DNA is TGTGCCACCAGCAGAGGAGGACAGGGGATGGGTGGCTACACCTTC.

V and J are TRBV20-1 and TRBJ2-3, with unresolved D. CDR3 length equals 11 residues. Germline V CDR1 and CDR2: DFQATT, SNEGSKA (reference sequence). V lost 5 bases and J lost 2, with 5 bases in between. This CDR3 reads CSALYTDTQYF. Written as DNA, the CDR3 is TGCAGTGCTTTGTACACAGATACGCAGTATTTT.

This clonotype was detected only a few times. A much larger clone lies a single base off, so this may be a read error. The chain recombines TRBV7-2 with TRBJ2-5; TRBD2 might be the D (5 bases). The germline CDR1 and CDR2 sequences are SGHTA and FQGNSA. CDR3 length equals 17 residues. With 4 bases removed from V and 11 bases from J, the gap between germline ends came to 29 bases. The CDR3 region is CASSSNPAGVSNNEQYF. The CDR3, as DNA: TGTGCCAGCAGCTCCAACCCTGCGGGCGTCTCAAACAATGAGCAGTACTTC.

This clonotype has just a few counts. A much larger clonotype is one base distant, so this may be a read error. The V gene is TRBV12-3 or TRBV12-4, the J gene TRBJ2-3, with TRBD2 matching 9 bases. The CDR3 is made up of 14 amino acids. The CDR3 bases are TGTGCCAGCAGCTACAGCGGGGGGCTAGATAAGCAGTATTTT. It yields the protein CASSYSGGLDKQYF.

This clonotype came up once. Possible read error: a much larger clone is one base away. V and J are TRBV12-3 or TRBV12-4 and TRBJ1-2; no definite D call. CDR3 length: 13 residues. Here the CDR3 DNA reads TGTGCCAGCAGTTTACAAGGGTCGGGAGGCTGCACCTTC. This translates into CASSLQGSGGCTF.

This clonotype was recorded at least ten times. The gene calls are TRBV9 and TRBJ1-2; the match to TRBD1 covers 7 bases. CDR3 length equals 16 residues. Germline lookup yields CDR1 SGDLS and CDR2 YYNGEE. V was clipped by 0 bases and J by 7 bases; unmatched bases: 12. In DNA, the CDR3 is TGTGCCAGCAGCGTAGTCCCAGGGGGACGATTGAGTGGCTACACCTTC. Its protein is CASSVVPGGRLSGYTF.

This clonotype appeared a few times. The V and J genes are TRBV7-2 and TRBJ2-3; the D is unclear. The V end lost 3 bases, the J end lost 2 bases, and 12 bases lay between the germline ends. CDR3 length equals 15 residues. Germline loops: CDR1 SGHTA, CDR2 FQGNSA. The CDR3 nucleotides read TGTGCCAGCAGCTTTGGGCTAGGTGACACAGATACGCAGTATTTT. Its protein product is CASSFGLGDTDTQYF.

This clonotype was counted ten times or more. This chain uses TRBV20-1 with TRBJ2-1; 13 bases are shared with TRBD2. Germline V CDR1 and CDR2: DFQATT, SNEGSKA (reference sequence). J gave up 10 bases and V 5 bases, and 14 bases lay outside the gene matches. This CDR3 region has 16 residues. CDR3 residues: CSAPIYQLAGGPEQFF. CDR3 coding DNA: TGCAGTGCTCCCATATACCAACTAGCGGGGGGGCCGGAGCAGTTCTTC.

This clonotype was seen more than once but under ten times. The chain has TRBV14 and TRBJ1-5, with a weak D call TRBD1 (5 bases). Germline V lookup: CDR1 SGHDN, CDR2 FVKESK. V gave up 1 base and J gave up 6 bases, with 16 bases separating them. The CDR3 length is 16 residues. The CDR3 region has the DNA TGTGCCAGCAGCCAAGCCCCAGGGTGTTTGGGTCAGCCCCAGCATTTT. Translated, it gives CASSQAPGCLGQPQHF.

This clonotype was observed many times. J is TRBJ2-7 and V is TRBV9; 9 bases align to TRBD2. Losses at the gene ends were 3 bases for V and 10 bases for J; bases not matched to a gene: 8. Germline CDR1 reads SGDLS; CDR2 reads YYNGEE. The CDR3 extends over 13 amino acids. The CDR3 nucleotides read TGTGCCAGCAGCGCCGGCGGGGGGGGACCTCAGTACTTC. Translating it yields CASSAGGGGPQYF.

In its sample, this clonotype was seen once. A much larger clone lies a single base off, so this may be a read error. V is TRBV15 and J is TRBJ1-2; tentative D call: TRBD1 (5 bases). In germline, CDR1 is LNHNV, CDR2 YYDKDF (reference sequence). Trimming removed 3 bases from V and 3 bases from J, with 11 bases in between. The CDR3 runs to 14 residues. Here the CDR3 reads CATSSWGMDYGYTF. CDR3 nucleotide sequence: TGTGCCACCAGCAGTTGGGGGATGGACTATGGCTACACCTTC. Supplemented by reference TRBV15 and TRBJ1-2, the full variable domain reads DAMVIQNPRYQVTQFGKPVTLSCSQTLNHNVMYWYQQKSSQAPKLLFHYYDKDFNNEADTPDNFQSRRPNTSFCFLDIRSPGLGDTAMYLCATSSWGMDYGYTFGSGTRLTVV.